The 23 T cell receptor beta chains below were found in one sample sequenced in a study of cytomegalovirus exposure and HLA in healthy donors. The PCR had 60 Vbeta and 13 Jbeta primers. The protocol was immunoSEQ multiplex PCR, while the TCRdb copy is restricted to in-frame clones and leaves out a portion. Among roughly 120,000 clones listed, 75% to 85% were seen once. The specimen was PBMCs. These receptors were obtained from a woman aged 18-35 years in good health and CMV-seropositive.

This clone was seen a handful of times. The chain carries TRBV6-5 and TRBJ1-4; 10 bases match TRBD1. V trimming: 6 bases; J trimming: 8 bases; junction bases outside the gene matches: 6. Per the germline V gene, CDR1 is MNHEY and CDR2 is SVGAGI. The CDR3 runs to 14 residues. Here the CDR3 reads CASSWDRGREKLFF. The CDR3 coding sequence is TGTGCCAGCAGCTGGGACAGGGGCCGAGAAAAACTGTTTTTT.

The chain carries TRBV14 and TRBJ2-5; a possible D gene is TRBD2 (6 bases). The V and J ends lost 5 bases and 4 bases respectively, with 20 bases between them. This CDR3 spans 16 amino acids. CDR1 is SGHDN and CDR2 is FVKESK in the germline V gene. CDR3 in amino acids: CASSYTGDGSIETQYF. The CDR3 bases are TGTGCCAGCAGCTATACGGGAGACGGGTCGATAGAGACCCAGTACTTC.

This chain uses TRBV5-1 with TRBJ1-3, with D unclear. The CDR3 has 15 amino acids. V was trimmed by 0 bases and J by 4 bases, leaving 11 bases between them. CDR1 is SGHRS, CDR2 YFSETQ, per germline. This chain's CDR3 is CASSLDPGTGNTIYF. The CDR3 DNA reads TGCGCCAGCAGCTTGGACCCGGGAACAGGAAACACCATATATTTT.

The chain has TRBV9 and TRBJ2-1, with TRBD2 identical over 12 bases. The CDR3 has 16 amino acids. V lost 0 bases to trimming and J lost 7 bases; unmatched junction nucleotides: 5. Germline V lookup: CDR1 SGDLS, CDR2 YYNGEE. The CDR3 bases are TGTGCCAGCAGCGTAGTCGTCCTAGCGGGAGGGAATGAGCAGTTCTTC. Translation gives CASSVVVLAGGNEQFF.

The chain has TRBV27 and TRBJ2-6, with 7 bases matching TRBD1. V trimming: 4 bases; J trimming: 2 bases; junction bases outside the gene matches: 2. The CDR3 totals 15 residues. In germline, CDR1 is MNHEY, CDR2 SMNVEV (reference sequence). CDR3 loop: CASSSDRAGANVLTF. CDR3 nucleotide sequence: TGTGCCAGCAGTTCTGACAGGGCTGGGGCCAACGTCCTGACTTTC.

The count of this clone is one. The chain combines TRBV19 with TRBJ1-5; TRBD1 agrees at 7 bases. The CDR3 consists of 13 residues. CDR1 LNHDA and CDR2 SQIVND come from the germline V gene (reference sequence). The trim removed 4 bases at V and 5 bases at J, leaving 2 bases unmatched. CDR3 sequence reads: CASSRGGYQPQHF. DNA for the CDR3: TGTGCCAGTAGTAGAGGGGGCTATCAGCCCCAGCATTTT.

The CDR3 is CASSSTGGAYYGYTF. CDR3 coding DNA: TGTGCCAGCAGTTCAACAGGGGGCGCATACTATGGCTACACCTTC. The chain has TRBV27 and TRBJ1-2; TRBD1 agrees at 9 bases. Trimming removed 4 bases from V and 3 bases from J; junction bases left unmatched: 6. Germline CDR1 is MNHEY and CDR2 is SMNVEV (reference sequence). This CDR3 has 15 residues.

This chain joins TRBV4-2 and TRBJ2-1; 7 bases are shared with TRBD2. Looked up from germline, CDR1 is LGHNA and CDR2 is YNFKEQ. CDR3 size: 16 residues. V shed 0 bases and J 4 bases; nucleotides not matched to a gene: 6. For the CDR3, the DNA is TGTGCCAGCAGCCAAGATCAGACTAGCTCGTACAATGAGCAGTTCTTC. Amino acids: CASSQDQTSSYNEQFF.

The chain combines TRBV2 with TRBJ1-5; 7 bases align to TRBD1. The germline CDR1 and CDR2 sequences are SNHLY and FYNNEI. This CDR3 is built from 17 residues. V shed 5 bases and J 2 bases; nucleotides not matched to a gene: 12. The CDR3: CASSSSPSGGGNQPQHF. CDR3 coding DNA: TGTGCCAGCAGTTCTTCCCCTTCAGGGGGTGGCAATCAGCCCCAGCATTTT.

CDR3 sequence (DNA): TGCGCCAGCAGCACGGGACTAGCGGAAGAGACCCAGTACTTC. It translates to CASSTGLAEETQYF. This chain uses TRBV5-1 with TRBJ2-5; 11 positions agree with TRBD2. The germline V gene encodes CDR1 SGHRS and CDR2 YFSETQ. The V segment lost 4 bases and the J segment 3 bases; nucleotides outside the gene matches: 2. The CDR3 loop spans 14 amino acids.

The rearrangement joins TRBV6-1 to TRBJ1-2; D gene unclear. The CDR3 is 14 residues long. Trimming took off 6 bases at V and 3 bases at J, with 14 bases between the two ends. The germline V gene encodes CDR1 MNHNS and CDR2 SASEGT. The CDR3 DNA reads TGTGCCAGCAGATACACACTAGGTGACTATGGCTACACCTTC. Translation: CASRYTLGDYGYTF.

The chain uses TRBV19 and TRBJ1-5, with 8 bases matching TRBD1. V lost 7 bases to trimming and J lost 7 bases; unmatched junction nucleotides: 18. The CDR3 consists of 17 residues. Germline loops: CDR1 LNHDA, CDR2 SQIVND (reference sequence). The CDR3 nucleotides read TGTGCCAGTACGGGCAGGGGGCGTGTGGAGAGGGGCCAGCCCCAGCATTTT. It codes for CASTGRGRVERGQPQHF.

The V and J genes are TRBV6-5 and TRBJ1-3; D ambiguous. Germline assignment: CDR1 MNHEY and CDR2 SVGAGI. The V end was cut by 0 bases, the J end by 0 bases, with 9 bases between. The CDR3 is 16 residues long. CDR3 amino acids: CASSYSVRSSGNTIYF. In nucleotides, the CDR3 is TGTGCCAGCAGTTACTCGGTCAGATCCTCTGGAAACACCATATATTTT.

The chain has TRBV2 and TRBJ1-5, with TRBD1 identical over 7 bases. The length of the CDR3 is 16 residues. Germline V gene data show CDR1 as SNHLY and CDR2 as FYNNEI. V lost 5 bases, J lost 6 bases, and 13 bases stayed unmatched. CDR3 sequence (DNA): TGTGCCAGCAGTCCCGCAGACAGGGAGCAGGTTCAGCCCCAGCATTTT. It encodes CASSPADREQVQPQHF. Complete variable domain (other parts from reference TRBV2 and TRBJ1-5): EPEVTQTPSHQVTQMGQEVILRCVPISNHLYFYWYRQILGQKVEFLVSFYNNEISEKSEIFDDQFSVERPDGSNFTLKIRSTKLEDSAMYFCASSPADREQVQPQHFGDGTRLSIL.

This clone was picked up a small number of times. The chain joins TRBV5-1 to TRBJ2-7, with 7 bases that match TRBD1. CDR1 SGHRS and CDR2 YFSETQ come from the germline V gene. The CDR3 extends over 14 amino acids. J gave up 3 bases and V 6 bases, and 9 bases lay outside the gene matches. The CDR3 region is CASTLIQGSYEQYF. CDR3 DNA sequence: TGCGCCAGCACCCTAATACAGGGGAGCTACGAGCAGTACTTC.

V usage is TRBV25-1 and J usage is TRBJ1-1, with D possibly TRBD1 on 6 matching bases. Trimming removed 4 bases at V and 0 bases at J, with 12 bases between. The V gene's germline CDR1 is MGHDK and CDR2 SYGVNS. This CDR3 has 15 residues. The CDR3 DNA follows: TGTGCCAGCAGTGTGACAGGAGTCCTGAACACTGAAGCTTTCTTT. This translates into CASSVTGVLNTEAFF.

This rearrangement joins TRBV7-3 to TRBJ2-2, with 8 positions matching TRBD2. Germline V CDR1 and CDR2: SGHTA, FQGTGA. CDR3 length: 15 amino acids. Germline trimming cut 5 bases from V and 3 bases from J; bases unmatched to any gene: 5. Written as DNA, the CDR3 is TGTGCCAGCAGCGAAGCGGGAGCAGACACCGGGGAGCTGTTTTTT. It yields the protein CASSEAGADTGELFF. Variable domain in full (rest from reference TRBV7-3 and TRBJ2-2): GAGVSQTPSNKVTEKGKYVELRCDPISGHTALYWYRQSLGQGPEFLIYFQGTGAADDSGLPNDRFFAVRPEGSVSTLKIQRTERGDSAVYLCASSEAGADTGELFFGEGSRLTVL.

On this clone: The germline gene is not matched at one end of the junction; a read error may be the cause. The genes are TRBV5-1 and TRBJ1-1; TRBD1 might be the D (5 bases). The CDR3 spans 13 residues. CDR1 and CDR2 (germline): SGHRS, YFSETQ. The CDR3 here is CACSTGMNTEAFF. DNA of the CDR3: TGCGCCTGCAGTACAGGCATGAACACTGAAGCTTTCTTT.

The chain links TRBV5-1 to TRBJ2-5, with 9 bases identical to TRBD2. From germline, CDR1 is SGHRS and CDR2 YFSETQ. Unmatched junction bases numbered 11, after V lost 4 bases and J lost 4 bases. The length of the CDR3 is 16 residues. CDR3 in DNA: TGCGCCAGCAGCCCATCCCGAGCGGGAGGTCTAGAGACCCAGTACTTC. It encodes CASSPSRAGGLETQYF.

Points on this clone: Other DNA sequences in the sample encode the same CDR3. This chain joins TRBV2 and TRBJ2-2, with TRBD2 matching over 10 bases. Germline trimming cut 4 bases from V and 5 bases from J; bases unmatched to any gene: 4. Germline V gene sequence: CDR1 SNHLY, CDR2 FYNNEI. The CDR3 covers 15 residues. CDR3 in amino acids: CASSALAGVTGELFF. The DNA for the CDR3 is TGTGCCAGCAGTGCCCTAGCGGGAGTTACCGGGGAGCTGTTTTTT. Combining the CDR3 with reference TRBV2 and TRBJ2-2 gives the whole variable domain EPEVTQTPSHQVTQMGQEVILRCVPISNHLYFYWYRQILGQKVEFLVSFYNNEISEKSEIFDDQFSVERPDGSNFTLKIRSTKLEDSAMYFCASSALAGVTGELFFGEGSRLTVL.

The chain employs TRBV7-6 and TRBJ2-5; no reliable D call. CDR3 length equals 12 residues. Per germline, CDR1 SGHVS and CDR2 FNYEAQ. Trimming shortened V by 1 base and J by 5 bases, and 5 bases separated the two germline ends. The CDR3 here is CASSLVSETQYF. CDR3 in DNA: TGTGCCAGCAGCTTAGTTTCGGAGACCCAGTACTTC.

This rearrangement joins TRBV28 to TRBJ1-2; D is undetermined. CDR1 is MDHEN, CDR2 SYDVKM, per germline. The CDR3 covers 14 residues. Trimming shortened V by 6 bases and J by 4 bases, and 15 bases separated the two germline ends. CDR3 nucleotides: TGTGCCAGCAGGGCCTCAAGGAGCGGCTATGGCTACACCTTC. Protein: CASRASRSGYGYTF.

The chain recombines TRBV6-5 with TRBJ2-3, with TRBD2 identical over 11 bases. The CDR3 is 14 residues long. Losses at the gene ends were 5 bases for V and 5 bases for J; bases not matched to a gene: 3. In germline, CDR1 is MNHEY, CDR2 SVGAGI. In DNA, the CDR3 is TGTGCCAGCAGTCGCGGACTAGCGGGAGATACGCAGTATTTT. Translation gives CASSRGLAGDTQYF.